A single sample is the source of the 16 T cell receptor beta chains below, sequenced in a study of CD8+ T cells in alopecia areata. Investigators isolated RNA and reverse transcribed it into cDNA to act as the sequencing template. Sequenced by immunoSEQ multiplex PCR; TCRdb stores in-frame clones only, minus some. The table shows 200,000 or so clones, with roughly 50% occurring only once. Treatment of the sample: oral pan-JAK inhibitor, 5-10 mg twice daily. The material was CD4+ T cells sorted from blood, obtained at week 24, from a patient treated with tofacitinib. All receptors come from a human donor with alopecia areata.

This clone showed up just a few times. The chain joins TRBV4-1 to TRBJ1-5; D perhaps matches TRBD1 (6 bases). Germline assignment: CDR1 MGHRA and CDR2 YSYEKL. The CDR3 has 16 amino acids. The V and J ends lost 1 base and 0 bases respectively, with 10 bases between them. The DNA for the CDR3 is TGCGCCAGCAGCCAAGGAAGACAGGATAGCAATCAGCCCCAGCATTTT. It specifies CASSQGRQDSNQPQHF.

V is TRBV29-1 and J is TRBJ2-7; TRBD1 is a possible D gene (5 bases). The germline V gene encodes CDR1 SQVTM and CDR2 ANQGSEA. The CDR3 is 12 residues long. CDR3 region: CTARQGMGEQYF. The DNA of the CDR3 is TGCACCGCGCGGCAGGGAATGGGCGAGCAGTACTTC.

The chain combines TRBV7-2 with TRBJ2-1, with 7 bases fitting TRBD2. V lost 5 bases to trimming and J lost 0 bases; unmatched junction nucleotides: 10. This CDR3 has 17 residues. CDR1 and CDR2 (germline): SGHTA, FQGNSA. DNA for the CDR3: TGTGCCAGCAGCATACAGTGGACTAGAGGCTCCTACAATGAGCAGTTCTTC. It is translated as CASSIQWTRGSYNEQFF.

The rearrangement links TRBV29-1 to TRBJ2-5; D might be TRBD1 (6 bases). The V gene lost 4 bases and the J gene lost 3 bases, with 9 bases spanning the gap. The CDR3 is made up of 12 amino acids. The germline CDR1 and CDR2 sequences are SQVTM and ANQGSEA. Here the CDR3 DNA reads TGCAGCGTTGGGAGGACAGAAGAGACCCAGTACTTC. Amino acid sequence: CSVGRTEETQYF.

The chain is built from TRBV29-1 and TRBJ2-5; D possibly corresponds to TRBD2 (5 bases). V lost 7 bases to trimming and J lost 1 base, with 16 bases between them. Germline loops: CDR1 SQVTM, CDR2 ANQGSEA. The CDR3 consists of 14 residues. The CDR3 DNA sequence: TGCAGCGCCACCGTGTGGAGGAGCCAAGAGACCCAGTACTTC. It translates to CSATVWRSQETQYF. The full variable domain, its missing parts supplied by reference TRBV29-1 and TRBJ2-5, is SAVISQKPSRDICQRGTSLTIQCQVDSQVTMMFWYRQQPGQSLTLIATANQGSEATYESGFVIDKFPISRPNLTFSTLTVSNMSPEDSSIYLCSATVWRSQETQYFGPGTRLLVL.

This chain links TRBV2 with TRBJ2-3, with D unresolved. CDR1 is SNHLY, CDR2 FYNNEI, per germline. The CDR3 has 12 amino acids. Trimming cost V 9 bases and J 0 bases, with 7 bases left between them. The CDR3 sequence is CASQYSTDTQYF. The CDR3 nucleotides are TGTGCCAGTCAATACAGCACAGATACGCAGTATTTT.

V gene TRBV30 combines with J gene TRBJ1-1, with D perhaps TRBD1 (5 bases). The CDR3 loop spans 14 amino acids. Germline loops: CDR1 GTSNPN, CDR2 SVGIG (reference sequence). V was shortened by 3 bases and J by 7 bases, with 18 bases between the two germline ends. The CDR3 loop reads CAWSLGQGIGEAFF. CDR3 sequence (DNA): TGTGCCTGGAGCCTCGGACAAGGAATTGGTGAAGCTTTCTTT. The full variable domain, completed using reference TRBV30 and TRBJ1-1, is SQTIHQWPATLVQPVGSPLSLECTVEGTSNPNLYWYRQAAGRGLQLLFYSVGIGQISSEVPQNLSASRPQDRQFILSSKKLLLSDSGFYLCAWSLGQGIGEAFFGQGTRLTVV.

This clone was recorded a few times. Other nucleotide sequences from this sample produce the same CDR3. The chain recombines TRBV18 with TRBJ2-3; D gene uncertain. The V end lost 0 bases, the J end lost 2 bases, and 3 bases lay between the germline ends. CDR1 and CDR2 (germline): KGHSH, LQKENI. The CDR3 contains 13 residues. The DNA for the CDR3 is TGTGCCAGCTCACCACCTACCACAGATACGCAGTATTTT. Translation gives CASSPPTTDTQYF.

Here the CDR3 reads CAWSVSSKGFF. DNA for the CDR3: TGTGCCTGGAGTGTAAGCTCCAAGGGGTTCTTC. This chain links TRBV30 with TRBJ2-1; D gene uncertain. CDR1 and CDR2 from the germline V gene are GTSNPN and SVGIG (reference sequence). The CDR3 has 11 residues. The ends were cut back, 0 bases at V and 15 bases at J, with 12 bases in the middle.

This clone was seen only a few times. This chain's CDR3 is CASSRPVGINSYEQYF. The CDR3 nucleotides are TGTGCCAGCAGCAGACCAGTTGGGATTAACTCCTACGAGCAGTACTTC. The chain carries TRBV28 and TRBJ2-7; D remains ambiguous. The CDR3 is 16 residues long. V lost 6 bases and J lost 0, with 18 bases in between. CDR1 and CDR2 (germline): MDHEN, SYDVKM.

J is TRBJ2-6 and V is TRBV5-6, with 10 nucleotides matching TRBD1. CDR3 length equals 16 residues. The V segment lost 3 bases and the J segment 4 bases; nucleotides outside the gene matches: 4. Germline CDR1 is SGHDT and CDR2 is YYEEEE. Written as DNA, the CDR3 is TGTGCCAGCAGCTGGACAGGGGGGTCCGGGGCCAACGTCCTGACTTTC. Translating it yields CASSWTGGSGANVLTF. Filled out from reference TRBV5-6 and TRBJ2-6, the complete variable domain reads DAGVTQSPTHLIKTRGQQVTLRCSPKSGHDTVSWYQQALGQGPQFIFQYYEEEERQRGNFPDRFSGHQFPNYSSELNVNALLLGDSALYLCASSWTGGSGANVLTFGAGSRLTVL.

The rearrangement joins TRBV25-1 to TRBJ2-1, with 8 positions matching TRBD2. With 4 bases clipped from V and 2 bases from J, the junction kept 4 bases outside the gene matches. From germline, CDR1 is MGHDK and CDR2 SYGVNS. This CDR3 has 15 residues. CDR3 DNA sequence: TGTGCCAGCAGTGGCCCGGGGGGGCCCTACAATGAGCAGTTCTTC. Its translation is CASSGPGGPYNEQFF.

The V call is TRBV29-1, the J call TRBJ2-5; 10 bases match TRBD2. V gave up 7 bases and J gave up 5 bases; unmatched junction bases: 10. The CDR3 is made up of 14 amino acids. Germline-derived CDR1 and CDR2 are SQVTM and ANQGSEA. CDR3 nucleotides: TGCAGCGCGCAAAGCGGGGGGGCTTCTGAGACCCAGTACTTC. Translation: CSAQSGGASETQYF.

A few counts support this clone. The chain is built from TRBV19 and TRBJ2-5, with D unclear. The germline V and J ends were trimmed by 1 base and 5 bases, with 11 bases remaining between them. The CDR3 has 14 amino acids. CDR1 is LNHDA, CDR2 SQIVND, per germline (reference sequence). The CDR3 DNA reads as TGTGCCAGTAGTATAGGAGGCGGCGAGGAGACCCAGTACTTC. It codes for CASSIGGGEETQYF.

The V and J genes are TRBV4-2 and TRBJ1-5; no clear D. CDR1 and CDR2 from the germline V gene are LGHNA and YNFKEQ. CDR3 size: 14 residues. Trimming pared 1 base from V and 5 bases from J, leaving 9 bases between. The DNA of the CDR3 is TGTGCCAGCAGCCAAGGCCCGCGCGATCAGCCCCAGCATTTT. It codes for CASSQGPRDQPQHF.

This CDR3 reads CAWAGYEKLFF. CDR3 bases: TGTGCCTGGGCGGGGTATGAAAAACTGTTTTTT. This chain connects TRBV30 to TRBJ1-4, with D unresolved. The CDR3 sequence is 11 residues long. Germline V gene data show CDR1 as GTSNPN and CDR2 as SVGIG (reference sequence). The V and J ends lost 5 bases and 6 bases respectively, with 7 bases between them.